The clone carrying this TCR beta chain ranks as medium-sized (0.01 to 0.1%). Its antigen is undetermined. These data come from a study of metastatic and nonmetastatic thyroid tumors. Study as a whole: Peripheral blood and tumor or nodule samples from malignant and benign thyroid patients were compared.

Germline V gene data show CDR1 as MNHEY and CDR2 as SVGAGI. The CDR3 contains 12 residues. Unmatched junction bases numbered 2, after V lost 0 bases and J lost 12 bases. Not a single patient had been given any form of treatment at any point before undergoing thyroid surgery. In the source study's methods: Researchers built a distant-metastasis classifier for papillary thyroid cancer that drew on CDR3 differences across clinicopathological groups. MiXCR re-clonotyped the PCR reads for TCRdb. The V and J calls shown here were made by TCRdb, not taken from the authors' results. Of over 15,000 clones listed, less than 35% are singletons. Study conclusions and caveats: Relative to benign nodules, malignant thyroid tumors were reportedly characterized by significantly elevated TCR beta diversity in blood and tumor.

The receptor's source is a female donor with papillary thyroid cancer or a benign thyroid nodule (not recorded which). Some clones in this sample may be carry-over from other donors' samples. This chain links TRBV6-5 with TRBJ2-4; 7 bases fit TRBD1. Sequences were obtained from adjacent normal tissue. The CDR3 coding sequence is TGTGCCAGCAGTTACTCGGGACAGAATCAGTACTTC. Protein sequence: CASSYSGQNQYF.